The 4 T cell receptor beta chains in this list originate from one sample, sequenced in a study of shared clonotypes between healthy human individuals. The method was immunoSEQ multiplex PCR; TCRdb's version includes in-frame clones alone and lacks a portion of them. The data contain about 2.2 million clones, 80% to 95% of them singletons. CD45RO-negative cells were positively selected for CCR7, leaving out terminally differentiated effector memory CD45RA+ cells. Sequenced: naive CD8+ T cells from PBMCs. Every receptor here comes from a man in his late teens or twenties in good health. Some clones in this sample may be carry-over from other donors' samples.

This chain joins TRBV28 and TRBJ1-2; TRBD1 might be the D (5 bases). V lost 2 bases and J 3 bases, leaving 13 bases between the germline ends. Per germline, CDR1 MDHEN and CDR2 SYDVKM. This CDR3 is built from 15 residues. The CDR3 loop is CASSLRVGADYGYTF. The CDR3 DNA reads as TGTGCCAGCAGTTTAAGGGTTGGGGCCGACTATGGCTACACCTTC.

The chain has TRBV29-1 and TRBJ2-5; weak D call: TRBD1 (6 bases). Germline V gene data show CDR1 as SQVTM and CDR2 as ANQGSEA. The length of the CDR3 is 16 residues. V was shortened by 3 bases and J by 4 bases, with 21 bases between the two germline ends. The CDR3 spells CSVDGSPGVKGETQYF. CDR3 nucleotides: TGCAGCGTTGATGGGTCGCCAGGGGTAAAGGGAGAGACCCAGTACTTC.

The gene calls are TRBV27 and TRBJ1-5; 7 nucleotides agree with TRBD1. The germline gives CDR1 MNHEY, CDR2 SMNVEV (reference sequence). Unmatched junction bases numbered 13, after V lost 6 bases and J lost 5 bases. The CDR3 runs to 16 residues. CDR3: CASRDSTGAEDQPQHF. The DNA for the CDR3 is TGTGCCAGCAGGGACTCCACAGGGGCAGAAGATCAGCCCCAGCATTTT.

The chain is built from TRBV28 and TRBJ2-7; D might be TRBD2 (6 bases). Trimming took off 8 bases at V and 2 bases at J, with 19 bases between the two ends. The CDR3 extends over 15 amino acids. CDR1 and CDR2 from the germline V gene are MDHEN and SYDVKM. CDR3 DNA: TGTGCCAGCGGGCCCAGGAGGGACCGAACCTACGAGCAGTACTTC. It yields the protein CASGPRRDRTYEQYF.